These T cell receptor beta chains were read from a single sample in a study of blood T cells in healthy people across ages. TCRdb reprocessed the 5' RACE reads via MiXCR and lists one record per CDR3 protein. The table lists approximately 1,700,000 distinct CDR3 sequences, more than 35% of them singletons. Sequencing was performed on blood. These receptors were collected from a human donor in good health. The CDR3 runs from the conserved cysteine through the conserved F or W. A D gene is named only where the DNA matches it firmly.

TRBV4-1 | TRBD1 | CASSLQYRDRFFNEQFF
TRBV28 | . | CASSLGVQIYEQYF
TRBV6-2/TRBV6-3 | . | CASSYSLLQDPRIGGTQYF
TRBV7-2 | TRBD2 | CASSWTSGGGEQYF
TRBV4-3 | . | CASSQGVQSSYNEQFF
TRBV4-2 | TRBD2 | CASSQGAASGGYEQYF
TRBV9 | . | CASSAGSQGEQYF
TRBV9 | . | CASSVGVRDGNEKLFF
TRBV4-1 | . | CASSQGPAAAEQFF
TRBV12-5 | . | CASGLGAGLDTQYF
TRBV19 | . | CASIGGERSYNEQFF
TRBV4-1 | TRBD1 | CASSQEAGQGWEQYF
TRBV7-9 | . | CASSSNSYSNYGYTF
TRBV21-1 | . | CASSKDTANYGYTF
TRBV15 | . | CATSGSRTVYYGYTF
TRBV29-1 | . | CSVVLLQGSYGYTF